Each of the 28 T cell receptor beta chains below was sequenced from the same sample in a study of beta chain features in type 1 diabetes. TCRB transcripts that were expressed got sequenced, as all of the isolated RNA had been reverse transcribed. Assay used: immunoSEQ multiplex PCR; TCRdb lists only in-frame clones, some missing. The data hold 250,000 to 350,000 clones, with about 11% observed a single time. Sequenced input: naive CD4+ T cells from blood. These receptors were obtained from a woman aged 30 to 39 in good health.

V usage is TRBV4-3 and J usage is TRBJ2-7, with TRBD2 identical over 16 bases. This CDR3 is 15 amino acids long. Germline V gene sequence: CDR1 LGHNA, CDR2 YSLEER. V was pared by 6 bases and J by 5 bases, with 4 bases of the junction left unmatched. This CDR3 reads CASRAGTSGRDEQYF. In DNA form, the CDR3 reads TGCGCCAGCAGGGCCGGGACTAGCGGGAGGGACGAGCAGTACTTC.

The chain carries TRBV27 and TRBJ2-1, with TRBD1 identical over 7 bases. V trimming: 5 bases; J trimming: 5 bases; junction bases outside the gene matches: 9. The V gene's germline CDR1 is MNHEY and CDR2 SMNVEV (reference sequence). The CDR3 extends over 15 amino acids. CDR3 in DNA: TGTGCCAGCAGTGACCCCGGGACAGTGAACAATGAGCAGTTCTTC. Its protein product is CASSDPGTVNNEQFF.

There are a few counts of this clone. This chain joins TRBV11-1 and TRBJ2-2, with D tentatively TRBD1 (8 bases). V lost 5 bases and J 4 bases, leaving 20 bases between the germline ends. From germline, CDR1 is SGHAT and CDR2 FQDESV (reference sequence). The CDR3 has 17 amino acids. Here the CDR3 DNA reads TGTGCCAGCAGCCGCTCGGGGGGACAGGCGACCACCGGGGAGCTGTTTTTT. Protein product: CASSRSGGQATTGELFF. The whole variable domain, filled in from reference TRBV11-1 and TRBJ2-2, reads EAEVAQSPRYKITEKSQAVAFWCDPISGHATLYWYRQILGQGPELLVQFQDESVVDDSQLPKDRFSAERLKGVDSTLKIQPAELGDSAMYLCASSRSGGQATTGELFFGEGSRLTVL.

V gene TRBV7-3 combines with J gene TRBJ1-5, with D possibly being TRBD1 (6 bases). Germline CDR1 SGHTA, CDR2 FQGTGA. The CDR3 is 13 residues long. V was clipped by 5 bases and J by 7 bases, with 12 bases between them. Written as DNA, the CDR3 is TGTGCCAGCAGCGTCGACAGGTACCAGCCCCAGCATTTT. It encodes CASSVDRYQPQHF.

The chain is built from TRBV11-2 and TRBJ2-5, with 8 bases fitting TRBD2. CDR1 is SGHAT, CDR2 FQNNGV, per germline. V lost 8 bases, J lost 4 bases, and 9 bases stayed unmatched. The CDR3 has 14 residues. CDR3 protein: CASLRAGGGETQYF. The DNA of the CDR3 is TGTGCCAGCTTGAGGGCGGGAGGAGGAGAGACCCAGTACTTC.

The chain employs TRBV5-1 and TRBJ1-1, with a possible D match to TRBD1 (5 bases). Germline-derived CDR1 and CDR2 are SGHRS and YFSETQ. Trimming took 4 bases from V and 4 from J, leaving 14 bases between them. The CDR3 runs 14 residues. CDR3 protein: CASSLLGVGTEAFF. The CDR3, as DNA: TGCGCCAGCAGCCTTTTAGGGGTGGGCACTGAAGCTTTCTTT.

The J gene is TRBJ2-1, the V gene TRBV30; TRBD2 matches 13 bases. Looked up from germline, CDR1 is GTSNPN and CDR2 is SVGIG (reference sequence). The CDR3 has 17 residues. With V trimmed by 2 bases and J by 1 base, 5 bases remained unmatched. The DNA of the CDR3 is TGTGCCTGGAGTCGGACTAGCGGGAGTTTATCCTACAATGAGCAGTTCTTC. It encodes CAWSRTSGSLSYNEQFF.

The V gene is TRBV7-9, the J gene TRBJ2-3; D not certain. The CDR3 spans 14 residues. With 5 bases removed from V and 5 bases from J, the gap between germline ends came to 14 bases. Germline CDR1 SEHNR, CDR2 FQNEAQ (reference sequence). CDR3 protein: CASSPGLGQDTQYF. CDR3 nucleotide sequence: TGTGCCAGCAGCCCGGGTCTGGGTCAAGATACGCAGTATTTT.

The J gene is TRBJ2-7, the V gene TRBV28; 7 bases are shared with TRBD1. This CDR3 has 14 amino acids. The germline V gene has CDR1 MDHEN and CDR2 SYDVKM. After removal of 3 bases from V and 7 bases from J, the junction contained 9 bases not matched to a gene. CDR3 DNA: TGTGCCAGCAGTTTTGGGGACAGACCTCGGGAGCAGTACTTC. Its translation is CASSFGDRPREQYF.

The chain couples TRBV30 to TRBJ2-3, with a tentative D call TRBD2 (5 bases). This CDR3 has 15 residues. V was shortened by 0 bases and J by 2 bases, with 12 bases between the two germline ends. The germline CDR1 and CDR2 sequences are GTSNPN and SVGIG (reference sequence). In DNA form, the CDR3 reads TGTGCCTGGAGTGTAGGCCTAGCCTACACAGATACGCAGTATTTT. Its protein product is CAWSVGLAYTDTQYF.

The gene calls are TRBV6-6 and TRBJ2-2; no firm D call. This CDR3 is 14 amino acids long. V lost 2 bases and J lost 6, with 10 bases in between. The V gene's germline CDR1 is MNHNY and CDR2 SVGAGI (reference sequence). The CDR3 DNA follows: TGTGCCAGCAGTTACGAGAGCCCCGCCGGGGAGCTGTTTTTT. Encoded protein: CASSYESPAGELFF.

This clone is a singleton in its sample. The chain carries TRBV28 and TRBJ2-1; tentative D call: TRBD1 (5 bases). V was cut by 6 bases and J by 3 bases, with 15 bases left in between. The CDR3 runs 15 residues. Germline lookup yields CDR1 MDHEN and CDR2 SYDVKM. The CDR3 sequence is CASRIRQTNYNEQFF. CDR3 sequence (DNA): TGTGCCAGCAGGATCAGACAGACCAACTACAATGAGCAGTTCTTC.

V gene TRBV4-1 combines with J gene TRBJ2-5; D is perhaps TRBD1 (6 bases). Trimming left V 0 bases short and J 1 base short, with 27 bases between. The CDR3 has 21 residues. Germline V gene data show CDR1 as MGHRA and CDR2 as YSYEKL. The CDR3 loop is CASSQEDAGFGRAGVQETQYF. CDR3 in DNA: TGCGCCAGCAGCCAAGAAGATGCCGGTTTCGGCAGGGCAGGGGTCCAAGAGACCCAGTACTTC.

The chain joins TRBV7-9 to TRBJ2-4; 7 bases fit TRBD1. V trimming: 5 bases; J trimming: 5 bases; junction bases outside the gene matches: 3. CDR3 length equals 13 residues. Germline assignment: CDR1 SEHNR and CDR2 FQNEAQ (reference sequence). CDR3 DNA: TGTGCCAGCAGCCCGGGACAGCAAAACATTCAGTACTTC. Translation: CASSPGQQNIQYF.

V and J are TRBV14 and TRBJ1-2; D is possibly TRBD1 (5 bases). Between the trimmed V and J ends, which lost 4 bases and 4 bases, there was a span of 10 bases. The CDR3 has 13 amino acids. The V gene's germline CDR1 is SGHDN and CDR2 FVKESK. CDR3 DNA: TGTGCCAGCAGCCCGACAGCTTTCTATGGCTACACCTTC. Amino acids: CASSPTAFYGYTF. The variable domain in full, with the rest retrieved from reference TRBV14 and TRBJ1-2, is EAGVTQFPSHSVIEKGQTVTLRCDPISGHDNLYWYRRVMGKEIKFLLHFVKESKQDESGMPNNRFLAERTGGTYSTLKVQPAELEDSGVYFCASSPTAFYGYTFGSGTRLTVV.

The chain carries TRBV20-1 and TRBJ2-1, with a possible D match to TRBD2 (5 bases). This CDR3 has 11 residues. Trimming pared 4 bases from V and 9 bases from J, leaving 10 bases between. Germline-derived CDR1 and CDR2 are DFQATT and SNEGSKA (reference sequence). Here the CDR3 DNA reads TGCAGTGCTATAAAGGAGGTTGAGCAGTTCTTC. This sequence encodes CSAIKEVEQFF.

J is TRBJ2-3 and V is TRBV28; D is possibly TRBD1 (6 bases). With 6 bases removed from V and 0 bases from J, the gap between germline ends came to 10 bases. Germline CDR1 MDHEN, CDR2 SYDVKM. There are 14 residues in the CDR3. The CDR3 sequence: CASSSTGSTDTQYF. CDR3 DNA: TGTGCCAGCAGCTCGACAGGTAGCACAGATACGCAGTATTTT.

There are a few counts of this clone. This chain joins TRBV15 and TRBJ1-5, with D unclear. The V end was cut by 0 bases, the J end by 6 bases, with 12 bases between. Germline CDR1 and CDR2: LNHNV and YYDKDF (reference sequence). There are 15 residues in the CDR3. CDR3 DNA: TGTGCCACCAGCAGAGATGCGAGGATCGGTCAGCCCCAGCATTTT. It encodes CATSRDARIGQPQHF.

This clone has a handful of counts. The V gene is TRBV7-9, the J gene TRBJ2-3, with 8 bases lining up with TRBD1. V dropped 6 bases and J dropped 4; count of bases not matched to a gene: 12. Germline V gene sequence: CDR1 SEHNR, CDR2 FQNEAQ (reference sequence). The CDR3 is 16 amino acids. CDR3 sequence: CASSPGKGQDPDTQYF. In DNA, the CDR3 is TGTGCCAGCAGTCCTGGTAAGGGACAGGATCCAGATACGCAGTATTTT.

The CDR3 loop is CASSQPSGPYSGRAVEQYF. The CDR3 region has the DNA TGTGCCAGCAGCCAACCCTCTGGCCCCTATAGCGGGAGGGCCGTCGAGCAGTACTTC. The V call is TRBV4-2, the J call TRBJ2-7, with TRBD2 identical over 11 bases. This CDR3 is built from 19 residues. Germline CDR1 reads LGHNA; CDR2 reads YNFKEQ. The V gene end was trimmed by 2 bases and the J gene end by 6 bases; junction bases not matched to a gene: 18.

The V and J genes are TRBV2 and TRBJ2-2, with a tentative D call TRBD1 (6 bases). Germline V gene sequence: CDR1 SNHLY, CDR2 FYNNEI. The CDR3 is made up of 15 amino acids. Between the trimmed V and J ends, which lost 7 bases and 4 bases, there was a span of 16 bases. CDR3 DNA sequence: TGTGCCAGCATCCAGCAGGGGATGGGCACCGGGGAGCTGTTTTTT. Its protein product is CASIQQGMGTGELFF.

The rearrangement joins TRBV5-1 to TRBJ2-3; 9 nucleotides match TRBD2. The CDR3 runs to 16 residues. Trimming cost V 4 bases and J 4 bases; bases outside gene matches: 10. Germline lookup yields CDR1 SGHRS and CDR2 YFSETQ. Here the CDR3 reads CASSLPLAGSSDTQYF. The CDR3 nucleotides read TGCGCCAGCAGCCTCCCCCTAGCGGGGAGTTCAGATACGCAGTATTTT.

This clone was counted a few times. The chain couples TRBV23-1 to TRBJ2-6; 7 nucleotides align to TRBD2. TRBV23-1 is placed among ORFs of uncertain function. CDR3 size: 16 residues. V shed 0 bases, J shed 4 bases, and the junction held 3 bases outside the gene matches. The CDR3 nucleotides are TGCGCCAGCAGTCAATCGCGGGGGTCCGGGGCCAACGTCCTGACTTTC. This sequence encodes CASSQSRGSGANVLTF.

The rearrangement uses TRBV18 and TRBJ2-1, with TRBD2 matching 13 bases. V shed 3 bases and J 5 bases; nucleotides not matched to a gene: 7. This CDR3 has 17 residues. Germline V gene lookup returns CDR1 KGHSH and CDR2 LQKENI. CDR3 nucleotide sequence: TGTGCCAGCTCACCGCGTAAAGGACTAGCGGGAGACAATGAGCAGTTCTTC. It yields the protein CASSPRKGLAGDNEQFF.

The CDR3 spells CASSFAGFDTEAFF. CDR3 bases: TGCGCCAGCAGCTTTGCGGGGTTCGACACTGAAGCTTTCTTT. This chain connects TRBV5-1 to TRBJ1-1; D gene uncertain. The CDR3 loop spans 14 amino acids. Germline CDR1 SGHRS, CDR2 YFSETQ. Trimming pared 2 bases from V and 3 bases from J, leaving 11 bases between.

This clone was counted a few times. The chain carries TRBV4-3 and TRBJ2-5, with 11 positions matching TRBD2. Germline loops: CDR1 LGHNA, CDR2 YSLEER. The CDR3 is 18 amino acids. V was clipped by 1 base and J by 0 bases; unmatched bases: 7. CDR3 DNA: TGCGCCAGCAGCCAAGTCAGTAGCGGGAGGGGGTACCAAGAGACCCAGTACTTC. Translating gives CASSQVSSGRGYQETQYF.

Only a few counts were recorded for this clone. The rearrangement uses TRBV5-4 and TRBJ2-1; the D is unclear. The CDR3 is 13 amino acids. V gave up 1 base and J gave up 3 bases, with 5 bases separating them. CDR1 and CDR2 (germline): SGHNT, YYREEE (reference sequence). CDR3 DNA sequence: TGTGCCAGCAGCTTGACAAACTACAATGAGCAGTTCTTC. It codes for CASSLTNYNEQFF.

This clone was seen more than once but under ten times. The rearrangement joins TRBV7-9 to TRBJ2-3; 9 nucleotides line up with TRBD1. The J segment lost 3 bases and the V segment lost 3 bases, leaving 4 bases of the junction unmatched. CDR3 length: 15 residues. Germline CDR1 and CDR2: SEHNR and FQNEAQ (reference sequence). The CDR3 bases are TGTGCCAGCAGCTTTCCCGGGACAGGGACAGATACGCAGTATTTT. Encoded protein: CASSFPGTGTDTQYF.